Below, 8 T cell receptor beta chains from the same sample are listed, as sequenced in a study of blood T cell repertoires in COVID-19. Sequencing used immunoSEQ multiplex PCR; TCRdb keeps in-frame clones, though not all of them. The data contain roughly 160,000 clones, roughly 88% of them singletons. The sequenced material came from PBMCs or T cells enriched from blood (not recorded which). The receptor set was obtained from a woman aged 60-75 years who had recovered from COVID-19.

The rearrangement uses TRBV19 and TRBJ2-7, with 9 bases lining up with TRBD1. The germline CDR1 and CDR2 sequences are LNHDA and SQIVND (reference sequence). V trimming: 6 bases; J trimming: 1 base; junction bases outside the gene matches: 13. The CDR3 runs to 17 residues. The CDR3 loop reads CASRSRDREDISYEQYF. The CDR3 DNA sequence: TGTGCCAGTAGGTCGAGGGACAGGGAAGATATTTCCTACGAGCAGTACTTC.

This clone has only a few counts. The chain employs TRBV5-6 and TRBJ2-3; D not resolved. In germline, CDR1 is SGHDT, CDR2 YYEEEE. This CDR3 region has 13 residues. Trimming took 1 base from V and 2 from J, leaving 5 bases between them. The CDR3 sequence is CASSLRVTDTQYF. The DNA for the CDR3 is TGTGCCAGCAGCTTGAGAGTCACAGATACGCAGTATTTT. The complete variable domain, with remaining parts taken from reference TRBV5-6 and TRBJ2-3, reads DAGVTQSPTHLIKTRGQQVTLRCSPKSGHDTVSWYQQALGQGPQFIFQYYEEEERQRGNFPDRFSGHQFPNYSSELNVNALLLGDSALYLCASSLRVTDTQYFGPGTRLTVL.

This CDR3 reads CASSLVGGPNEKLFF. The CDR3 DNA reads TGTGCCAGCAGCTTAGTCGGGGGACCTAATGAAAAACTGTTTTTT. The chain carries TRBV7-2 and TRBJ1-4; a weak D match, TRBD1 (5 bases). Germline V CDR1 and CDR2: SGHTA, FQGNSA. This CDR3 has 15 residues. V was pared by 1 base and J by 3 bases, with 9 bases between.

In DNA form, the CDR3 reads TGCGCCAGCGTTACGGGACAGGGTCCGAACACTGAAGCTTTCTTT. Its protein is CASVTGQGPNTEAFF. The genes are TRBV5-1 and TRBJ1-1; 9 nucleotides agree with TRBD1. The CDR3 contains 15 residues. Germline V lookup: CDR1 SGHRS, CDR2 YFSETQ. V dropped 7 bases and J dropped 1; count of bases not matched to a gene: 8.

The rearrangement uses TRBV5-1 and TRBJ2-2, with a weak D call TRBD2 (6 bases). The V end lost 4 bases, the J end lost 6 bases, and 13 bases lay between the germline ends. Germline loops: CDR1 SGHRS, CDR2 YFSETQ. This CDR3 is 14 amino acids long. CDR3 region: CASSAYRGSGELFF. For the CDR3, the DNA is TGCGCCAGCAGCGCCTACCGGGGGTCCGGGGAGCTGTTTTTT.

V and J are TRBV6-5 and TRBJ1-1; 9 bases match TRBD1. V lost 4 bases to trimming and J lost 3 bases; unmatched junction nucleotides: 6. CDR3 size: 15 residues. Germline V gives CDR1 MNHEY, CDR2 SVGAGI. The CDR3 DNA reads TGTGCCAGCAGTTCCAGGACAGGGGCCTACACTGAAGCTTTCTTT. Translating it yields CASSSRTGAYTEAFF.

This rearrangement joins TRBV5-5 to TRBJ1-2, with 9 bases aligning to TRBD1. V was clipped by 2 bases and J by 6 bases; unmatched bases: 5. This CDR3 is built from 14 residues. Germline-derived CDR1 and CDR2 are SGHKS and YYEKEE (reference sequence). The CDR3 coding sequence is TGTGCCAGCAGCTTATCGTGGACAGGGGATGGCTACACCTTC. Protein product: CASSLSWTGDGYTF. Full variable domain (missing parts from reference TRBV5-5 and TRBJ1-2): DAGVTQSPTHLIKTRGQQVTLRCSPISGHKSVSWYQQVLGQGPQFIFQYYEKEERGRGNFPDRFSARQFPNYSSELNVNALLLGDSALYLCASSLSWTGDGYTFGSGTRLTVV.

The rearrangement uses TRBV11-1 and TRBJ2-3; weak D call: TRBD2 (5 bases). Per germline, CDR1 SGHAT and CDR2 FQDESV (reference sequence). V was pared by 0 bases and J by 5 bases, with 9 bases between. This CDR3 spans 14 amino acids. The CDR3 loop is CASSLAGEGDTQYF. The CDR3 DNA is TGTGCCAGCAGCTTAGCGGGAGAGGGAGATACGCAGTATTTT.